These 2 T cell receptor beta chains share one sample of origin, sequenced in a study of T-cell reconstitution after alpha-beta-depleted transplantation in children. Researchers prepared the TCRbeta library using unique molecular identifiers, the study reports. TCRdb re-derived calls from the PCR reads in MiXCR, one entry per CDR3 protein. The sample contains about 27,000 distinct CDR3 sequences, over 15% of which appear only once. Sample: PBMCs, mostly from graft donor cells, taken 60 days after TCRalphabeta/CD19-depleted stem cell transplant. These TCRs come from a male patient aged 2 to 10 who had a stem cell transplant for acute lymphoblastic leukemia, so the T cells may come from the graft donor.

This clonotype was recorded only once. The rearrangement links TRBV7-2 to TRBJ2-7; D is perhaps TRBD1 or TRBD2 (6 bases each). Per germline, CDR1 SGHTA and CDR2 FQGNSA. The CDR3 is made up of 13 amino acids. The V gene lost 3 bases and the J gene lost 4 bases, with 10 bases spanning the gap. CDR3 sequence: CASSFRGVYEQYF. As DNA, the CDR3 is TGTGCCAGCAGCTTTAGGGGGGTTTACGAGCAGTACTTC.

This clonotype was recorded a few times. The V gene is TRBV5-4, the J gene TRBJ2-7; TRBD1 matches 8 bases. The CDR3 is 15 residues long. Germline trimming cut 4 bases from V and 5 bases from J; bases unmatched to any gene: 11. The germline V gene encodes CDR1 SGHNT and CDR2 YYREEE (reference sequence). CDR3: CASSTVIAGGNEQYF. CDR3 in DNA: TGTGCCAGCAGCACAGTGATAGCAGGGGGCAACGAGCAGTACTTC.